Listed below are T cell receptor beta chains from one sample, sequenced in a study of T cells after yellow fever vaccination. TCRdb processed the 5' RACE reads anew with MiXCR; each CDR3 protein has one entry. The repertoire holds just under 600,000 distinct CDR3 sequences, with approximately 13% as singletons. Sample: PBMCs, taken on the day of the yellow fever booster vaccination. The receptors were gathered from a man aged 25 to 40 who received the YFV17D yellow fever vaccine. Both conserved end residues are part of each CDR3. Fields, in order: V gene, CDR3 protein.

v_call: TRBV27; cdr3_aa: CASSSAGWETEAFF
v_call: TRBV5-1; cdr3_aa: CASSYLAGGNNEQFF
v_call: TRBV12-3/TRBV12-4; cdr3_aa: CASSHGQGIYEQYF
v_call: TRBV4-1; cdr3_aa: CVSSQDMVPNYGYTF
v_call: TRBV25-1; cdr3_aa: CASSVTDNEQFF
v_call: TRBV27; cdr3_aa: CASSPTYEGTQETQYF
v_call: TRBV29-1; cdr3_aa: CSVEGQGDRGRPLGEQFF
v_call: TRBV7-2; cdr3_aa: CASSIAEIQYF
v_call: TRBV20-1; cdr3_aa: CSATRTTYEQYF
v_call: TRBV7-2; cdr3_aa: CASSLSGGGNQPQHF
v_call: TRBV20-1; cdr3_aa: CSARTAFNSPLHF
v_call: TRBV10-3; cdr3_aa: CAISETRGRETTDTQYF
v_call: TRBV2; cdr3_aa: CASSRLTSGSRMKTQYF
v_call: TRBV20-1; cdr3_aa: CSAREPGRRQETQYF
v_call: TRBV7-2; cdr3_aa: CASSQGLAGGGEQYF
v_call: TRBV20-1; cdr3_aa: CSAGRGNEQFF
v_call: TRBV19; cdr3_aa: CASSIALGGSGRDDEQFF
v_call: TRBV5-1; cdr3_aa: CASSLTGRGTDTQYF
v_call: TRBV5-6; cdr3_aa: CASSLSGRAVGELFF
v_call: TRBV29-1; cdr3_aa: CSAGQSRDYEQYF
v_call: TRBV5-1; cdr3_aa: CASSFGNSGTAGELFF
v_call: TRBV18; cdr3_aa: CASSPTSDEQFF
v_call: TRBV7-2; cdr3_aa: CASSSPGGGTVNTEAFF
v_call: TRBV5-1; cdr3_aa: CASSSLGLAGRDTQYF
v_call: TRBV5-5; cdr3_aa: CASWGRKAGQQFF
v_call: TRBV12-3/TRBV12-4; cdr3_aa: CASSIGTSRVNEQFF
v_call: TRBV29-1; cdr3_aa: CSVEGGPYGYTF
v_call: TRBV7-9; cdr3_aa: CASSLSGGVPPDEQYF
v_call: TRBV29-1; cdr3_aa: CSVEFGGGTEAFF
v_call: TRBV28; cdr3_aa: CASTPSGRGLSYEQYF
v_call: TRBV29-1; cdr3_aa: CSVAKAGTVDTQYF
v_call: TRBV20-1; cdr3_aa: CCARVGLVSGSHEQYF
v_call: TRBV11-2; cdr3_aa: CASSEGQGAMNEQFF
v_call: TRBV12-3/TRBV12-4; cdr3_aa: CASSLGSIAKNIQYF
v_call: TRBV7-2; cdr3_aa: CASSPPREAIYEQYF
v_call: TRBV7-8; cdr3_aa: CASSLGTRGAFF
v_call: TRBV15; cdr3_aa: CATSRDPASTGASYYEQYF
v_call: TRBV7-9; cdr3_aa: CASSTKGSRTDTQYF
v_call: TRBV5-1; cdr3_aa: CASSPEGRTSSYNEQFF
v_call: TRBV7-3; cdr3_aa: CASSLSGRTGNNSPLHF
v_call: TRBV6-5; cdr3_aa: CASSFSPTVNYGYTF